The source of this TCR beta chain is a study of shared clonotypes between healthy human individuals. Across the whole study: The study used three CD4 naive, three CD4 memory, two CD8 naive and one CD8 memory plate per donor. Study observations and caveats: The study found about 5% of naive CD4 clonotypes shared across several donors. Limited genetic and exposure-history diversity came from having few donors.

CDR3 length: 13 amino acids. In germline, CDR1 is MDHEN, CDR2 SYDVKM. The germline V and J ends were trimmed by 3 bases and 10 bases, with 13 bases remaining between them. Turning to this clone: Its target is not known.

Assay used: immunoSEQ multiplex PCR; TCRdb lists only in-frame clones, some missing. The data contain more than 1,200,000 clones, roughly 98.5% of them singletons. The clonotype was recovered from a man younger than 40 in good health. The V gene is TRBV28, the J gene TRBJ1-3; D not resolved. Sequencing was carried out using naive CD4+ T cells sorted from blood. Described subset: CD45RA+ positively selected. Here the CDR3 DNA reads TGTGCCAGCAGTTTTACCGCATCATGGACCATATATTTT. Translated, it gives CASSFTASWTIYF.